This TCR beta chain was profiled in a study of cytomegalovirus exposure and HLA in healthy donors. About the research overall: Out of 170 million or so T cells, an earlier analysis found some 120 million unique TCR beta sequences in total.

The germline CDR1 and CDR2 sequences are SGHRS and YFSETQ. After removal of 3 bases from V and 6 bases from J, the junction contained 2 bases not matched to a gene. The CDR3 loop spans 14 amino acids. This PCR relied on a set of 60 Vbeta primers and 13 Jbeta primers. Profiled with immunoSEQ multiplex PCR; TCRdb holds only in-frame clones, not every one. The profile shows 150,000 to 200,000 clones, 65% to 80% of them singletons. Remarks on this clone: The antigen remains unidentified.

General study findings and limits: Earlier analysis looked at TCR beta V segments, and most were productive about 87% or about 30% of the time.

Source material: PBMCs. V gene TRBV5-1 combines with J gene TRBJ2-2; 10 bases agree with TRBD1. The clonotype originates from a woman between 35 and 50 years old in good health and CMV-seronegative. The chain's CDR3 is CASSWGTGAGELFF. CDR3 bases: TGCGCCAGCAGCTGGGGGACAGGGGCCGGGGAGCTGTTTTTT.